Listed below are T cell receptor beta chains from one sample, sequenced in a study of blood T cell repertoires in COVID-19. Data came from immunoSEQ multiplex PCR; TCRdb stores just in-frame clones and leaves some out. The sample has approximately 50,000 clones; approximately 83% are singletons. The sequencing input was peripheral blood. The receptor set was obtained from a man aged 70 or older with active COVID-19. Both conserved end residues are part of each CDR3. Fields, in order: clone size, D gene, V gene, J gene, CDR3 DNA, CDR3 protein. D genes are given only for firm matches. Size is stated for part of the rows, as once, few or many counts, or as a class when the clone is expanded.

>-|TRBD1|TRBV5-6|TRBJ1-2
TGTGCCAGCAGCTTGCGGGACAGGGCTTACTATGGCTACACCTTC
CASSLRDRAYYGYTF
>-|TRBD1|TRBV15|TRBJ2-5
TGTGCCACCAGCAGAGGGGGGACAGCCCCAGTGACCCAGTACTTC
CATSRGGTAPVTQYF
>-|-|TRBV6-5|TRBJ1-6
TGTGCCAGCAGGCCCGGAGGAAATTCACCCCTCCACTTT
CASRPGGNSPLHF
>few|-|TRBV10-3|TRBJ2-2
TGTGCCACCATCCCTGCATGGACAGTCGCCGGGGAGCTGTTTTTT
CATIPAWTVAGELFF
>-|-|TRBV7-2|TRBJ2-2
TGTGCCAGCAGCTTAGAGAGACTAGTTAACACCGGGGAGCTGTTTTTT
CASSLERLVNTGELFF
>-|TRBD1|TRBV15|TRBJ2-7
TGTGCCACCAGCAGCAAACCGGGACAGGGTCACGAGCAGTACTTC
CATSSKPGQGHEQYF
>few|-|TRBV11-2|TRBJ1-2
TGTGCCAGCAGCTTAGATCTTAAGGCAGGGCCCCTCTATGGCTACACCTTC
CASSLDLKAGPLYGYTF
>-|-|TRBV5-6|TRBJ2-1
TGTGCCAGCAGCACACAGGGAAAGTTCGACAATGAGCAGTTCTTC
CASSTQGKFDNEQFF
>-|-|TRBV4-3|TRBJ2-5
TGCGCCAGCAGCCAAATGGACAGGGAGGGGGAGACCCAGTACTTC
CASSQMDREGETQYF
>-|-|TRBV5-4|TRBJ2-4
TGTGCCAGCAGCTTGGCGGGGGGCGGTGCTGCCAAAAACATTCAGTACTTC
CASSLAGGGAAKNIQYF
>-|-|TRBV5-6|TRBJ2-7
TGTGCCAGCAGCTTTGCAGGCAGGGCTTACGAGCAGTACTTC
CASSFAGRAYEQYF
>-|-|TRBV5-1|TRBJ2-7
TGCGCCAGCAGCCTTGGGACCGGAGGGAAAGGGCAGTACTTC
CASSLGTGGKGQYF
>-|TRBD1|TRBV7-7|TRBJ2-7
TGTGCCAGCAGCTTAGTGCACAGGGGACCCTACGAGCAGTACTTC
CASSLVHRGPYEQYF
>-|TRBD1|TRBV19|TRBJ1-6
TGTGCCAGTAGTCCTAACCCGGGACAGGGATTGAGCTCCTATAATTCACCCCTCCACTTT
CASSPNPGQGLSSYNSPLHF
>-|-|TRBV11-2|TRBJ2-3
TGTGCCAGCAGCTTTCTCGGGGGGCTCGGCACAGATACGCAGTATTTT
CASSFLGGLGTDTQYF
>-|TRBD1|TRBV6-4|TRBJ2-1
TGTGCCAGCAGTACCGGGACAGGGGATCTCAATGAGCAGTTCTTC
CASSTGTGDLNEQFF
>-|-|TRBV7-3|TRBJ2-1
TGTGCCAGCAGCCGGAGTCGGGACAATGAGCAGTTCTTC
CASSRSRDNEQFF
>-|-|TRBV6-2/TRBV6-3|TRBJ2-5
TGTGCCAGCAGTTACTTCGTGACCCAGTACTTC
CASSYFVTQYF
>-|TRBD2|TRBV7-2|TRBJ2-2
TGTGCCAGCAGCTCCAGAAGACTAGCGGGGGGGCCCCCCGGGGAGCTGTTTTTT
CASSSRRLAGGPPGELFF
>-|TRBD1|TRBV6-5|TRBJ2-7
TGTGCCAGCAGCCCCGGACCAGGGGGCGAGCAGTACTTC
CASSPGPGGEQYF
>-|-|TRBV7-9|TRBJ2-7
TGTGCCAGCAGCTTAGACCGGGGCTACGAGCAGTACTTC
CASSLDRGYEQYF
>-|-|TRBV6-5|TRBJ2-3
TGTGCCAGCAGTTCCCCCCTAGAGCGCACAGATACGCAGTATTTT
CASSSPLERTDTQYF
>once|TRBD1|TRBV27|TRBJ1-1
TGTGCCAGCAGTTTATCGACAGGGGCCGGGACTGAAGCTTTCTTT
CASSLSTGAGTEAFF
>-|-|TRBV3-1/TRBV3-2|TRBJ1-3
TGTGCCAGCAGCCAACGCAAGGCGGCTGGAAACACCATATATTTT
CASSQRKAAGNTIYF
>-|TRBD1|TRBV19|TRBJ2-7
TGTGCCAGTAGTATGGACAGGGGGCCCTACGAGCAGTACTTC
CASSMDRGPYEQYF
>-|-|TRBV7-3|TRBJ2-3
TGTGCCAGCAGCCTTAACGCTTTGACTGGCACAGATACGCAGTATTTT
CASSLNALTGTDTQYF